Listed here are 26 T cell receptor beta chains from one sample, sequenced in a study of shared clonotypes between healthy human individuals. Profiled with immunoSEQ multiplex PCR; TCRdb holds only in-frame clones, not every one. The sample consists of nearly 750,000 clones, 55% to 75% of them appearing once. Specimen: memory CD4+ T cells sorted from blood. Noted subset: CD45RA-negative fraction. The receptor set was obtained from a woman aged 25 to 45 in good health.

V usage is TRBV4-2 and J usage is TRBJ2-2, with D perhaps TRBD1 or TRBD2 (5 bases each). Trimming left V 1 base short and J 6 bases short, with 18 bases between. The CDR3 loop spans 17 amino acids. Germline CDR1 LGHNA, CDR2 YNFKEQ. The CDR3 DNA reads TGTGCCAGCAGCCAAGTCTCCGGGGCAGTGTACTCCGGGGAGCTGTTTTTT. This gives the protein CASSQVSGAVYSGELFF.

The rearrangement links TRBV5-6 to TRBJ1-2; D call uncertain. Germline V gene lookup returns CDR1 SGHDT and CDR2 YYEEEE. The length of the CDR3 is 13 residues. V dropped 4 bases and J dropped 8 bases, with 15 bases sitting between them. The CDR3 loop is CASSLAGGRGYTF. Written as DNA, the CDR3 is TGTGCCAGCAGCCTCGCTGGAGGGCGAGGCTACACCTTC.

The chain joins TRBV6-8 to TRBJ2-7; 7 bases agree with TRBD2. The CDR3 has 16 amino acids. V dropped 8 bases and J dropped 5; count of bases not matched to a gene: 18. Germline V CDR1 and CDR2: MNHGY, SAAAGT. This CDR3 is CASSSTRVREIDEQYF. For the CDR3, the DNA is TGTGCCAGCTCCTCAACCAGAGTGCGGGAGATTGACGAGCAGTACTTC.

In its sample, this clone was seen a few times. The CDR3 loop reads CASRGRRNEKLFF. CDR3 nucleotide sequence: TGTGCCAGTCGAGGCAGGCGAAATGAAAAACTGTTTTTT. The V gene is TRBV19, the J gene TRBJ1-4, with D uncertain. Germline V CDR1 and CDR2: LNHDA, SQIVND (reference sequence). CDR3 length equals 13 residues. V was cut by 8 bases and J by 5 bases, with 12 bases left in between.

CDR3 loop: CASSLGGGGGQETQYF. CDR3 DNA: TGCGCCAGCAGCTTAGGAGGGGGTGGAGGGCAAGAGACCCAGTACTTC. The rearrangement uses TRBV5-1 and TRBJ2-5; D could derive from TRBD1 or TRBD2 (6 bases each). Between the trimmed V and J ends, which lost 2 bases and 2 bases, there was a span of 16 bases. The CDR3 runs to 16 residues. CDR1 and CDR2 (germline): SGHRS, YFSETQ.

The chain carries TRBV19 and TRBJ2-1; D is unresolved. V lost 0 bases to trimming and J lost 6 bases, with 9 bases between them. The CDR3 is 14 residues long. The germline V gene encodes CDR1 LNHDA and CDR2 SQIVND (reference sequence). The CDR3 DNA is TGTGCCAGTAGTATAGATTACGGAGCCAATGAGCAGTTCTTC. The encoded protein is CASSIDYGANEQFF. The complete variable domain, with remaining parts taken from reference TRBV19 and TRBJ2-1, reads DGGITQSPKYLFRKEGQNVTLSCEQNLNHDAMYWYRQDPGQGLRLIYYSQIVNDFQKGDIAEGYSVSREKKESFPLTVTSAQKNPTAFYLCASSIDYGANEQFFGPGTRLTVL.

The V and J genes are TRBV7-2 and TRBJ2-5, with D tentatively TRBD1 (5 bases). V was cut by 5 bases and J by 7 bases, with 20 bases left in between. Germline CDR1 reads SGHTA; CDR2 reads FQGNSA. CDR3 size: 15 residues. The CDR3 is CASSQTVLTSGTQYF. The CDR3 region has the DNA TGTGCCAGCAGCCAGACAGTGCTAACGTCGGGGACCCAGTACTTC.

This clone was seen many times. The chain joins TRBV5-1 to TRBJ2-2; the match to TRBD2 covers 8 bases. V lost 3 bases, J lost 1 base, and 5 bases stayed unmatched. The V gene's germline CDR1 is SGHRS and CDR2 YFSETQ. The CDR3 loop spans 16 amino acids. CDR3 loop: CASSWTLAGNTGELFF. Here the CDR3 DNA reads TGCGCCAGCAGCTGGACGCTAGCGGGGAACACCGGGGAGCTGTTTTTT.

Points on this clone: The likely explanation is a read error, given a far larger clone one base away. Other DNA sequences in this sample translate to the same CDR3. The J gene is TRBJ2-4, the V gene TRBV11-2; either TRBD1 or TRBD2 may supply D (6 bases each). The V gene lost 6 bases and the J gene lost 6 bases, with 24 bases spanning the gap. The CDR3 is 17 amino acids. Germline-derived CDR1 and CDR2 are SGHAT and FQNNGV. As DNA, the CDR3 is TGTGCCAGCAGTCCCATCGCCTCTACAGGGAGGAGAAACATTCAGTACTTC. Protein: CASSPIASTGRRNIQYF.

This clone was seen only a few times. CDR3 nucleotides: TGTGCCAGCATGTTTAACTACGACAATGAGCAGTTCTTC. Protein sequence: CASMFNYDNEQFF. The V call is TRBV28, the J call TRBJ2-1; the D is unclear. The CDR3 extends over 13 amino acids. Germline assignment: CDR1 MDHEN and CDR2 SYDVKM. V shed 7 bases and J shed 5 bases, with 12 bases lying between them. Full variable domain (missing parts from reference TRBV28 and TRBJ2-1): DVKVTQSSRYLVKRTGEKVFLECVQDMDHENMFWYRQDPGLGLRLIYFSYDVKMKEKGDIPEGYSVSREKKERFSLILESASTNQTSMYLCASMFNYDNEQFFGPGTRLTVL.

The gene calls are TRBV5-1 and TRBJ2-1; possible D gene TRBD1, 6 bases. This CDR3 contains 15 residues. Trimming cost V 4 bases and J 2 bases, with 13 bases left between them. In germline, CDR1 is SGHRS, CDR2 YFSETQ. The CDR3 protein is CASSQDRGAYNEQFF. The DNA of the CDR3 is TGCGCCAGCAGCCAGGACAGAGGGGCCTACAATGAGCAGTTCTTC.

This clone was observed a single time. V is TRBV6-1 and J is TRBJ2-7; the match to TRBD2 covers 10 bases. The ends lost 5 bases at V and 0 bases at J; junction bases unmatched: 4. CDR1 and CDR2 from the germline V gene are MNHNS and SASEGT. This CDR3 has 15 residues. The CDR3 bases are TGTGCCAGCAGTCAGACTAGCGGGTTCTCCTACGAGCAGTACTTC. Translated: CASSQTSGFSYEQYF.

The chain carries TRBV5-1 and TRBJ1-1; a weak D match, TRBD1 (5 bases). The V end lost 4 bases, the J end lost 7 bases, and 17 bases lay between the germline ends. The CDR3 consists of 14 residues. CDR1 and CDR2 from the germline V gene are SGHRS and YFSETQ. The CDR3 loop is CASSPTTDRVEAFF. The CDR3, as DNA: TGCGCCAGCAGCCCCACTACTGACAGAGTTGAAGCTTTCTTT.

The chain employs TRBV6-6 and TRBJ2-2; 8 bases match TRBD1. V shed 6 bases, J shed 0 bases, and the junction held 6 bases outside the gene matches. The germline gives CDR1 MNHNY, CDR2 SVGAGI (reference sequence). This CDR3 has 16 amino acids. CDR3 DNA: TGTGCCAGCAGAACAGGGGGTGAAACGAACACCGGGGAGCTGTTTTTT. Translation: CASRTGGETNTGELFF.

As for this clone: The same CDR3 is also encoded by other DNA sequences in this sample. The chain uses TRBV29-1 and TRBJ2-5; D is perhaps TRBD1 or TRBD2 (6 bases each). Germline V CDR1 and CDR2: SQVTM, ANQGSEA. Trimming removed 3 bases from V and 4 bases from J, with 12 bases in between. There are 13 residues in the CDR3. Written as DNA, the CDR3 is TGCAGCGTTGATACGGGGGCGGGAGAGACCCAGTACTTC. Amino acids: CSVDTGAGETQYF. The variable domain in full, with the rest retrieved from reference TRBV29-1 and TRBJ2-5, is SAVISQKPSRDICQRGTSLTIQCQVDSQVTMMFWYRQQPGQSLTLIATANQGSEATYESGFVIDKFPISRPNLTFSTLTVSNMSPEDSSIYLCSVDTGAGETQYFGPGTRLLVL.

CDR3 bases: TGTGCCTGGACGGGCAGGGGGTACTATGGCTACACCTTC. It is translated as CAWTGRGYYGYTF. This chain links TRBV30 with TRBJ1-2; TRBD1 matches 7 bases. Per germline, CDR1 GTSNPN and CDR2 SVGIG (reference sequence). Trimming cost V 4 bases and J 3 bases; bases outside gene matches: 5. The CDR3 consists of 13 residues.

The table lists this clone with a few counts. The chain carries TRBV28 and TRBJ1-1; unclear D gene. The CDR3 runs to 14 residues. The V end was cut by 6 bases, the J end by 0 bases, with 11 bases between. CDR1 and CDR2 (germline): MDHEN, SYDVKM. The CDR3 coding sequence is TGTGCCAGCAGACCGACACATATGAACACTGAAGCTTTCTTT. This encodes CASRPTHMNTEAFF.

The CDR3, as DNA: TGTGCCAGTAGTATTCGGGACGGACCCTACGAGCAGTACTTC. This translates into CASSIRDGPYEQYF. The chain employs TRBV19 and TRBJ2-7; D may be TRBD1 or TRBD2 (5 bases each). Germline V gene data show CDR1 as LNHDA and CDR2 as SQIVND (reference sequence). The CDR3 sequence is 14 residues long. The V end was cut by 3 bases, the J end by 2 bases, with 11 bases between.

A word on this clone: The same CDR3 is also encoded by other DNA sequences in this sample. The CDR3 here is CASSSGTSGSSYNEQFF. DNA of the CDR3: TGTGCCAGCAGCTCCGGGACTAGCGGCTCGTCCTACAATGAGCAGTTCTTC. This chain uses TRBV5-4 with TRBJ2-1, with 11 bases matching TRBD2. The CDR3 spans 17 residues. The trim removed 3 bases at V and 1 base at J, leaving 6 bases unmatched. Per the germline V gene, CDR1 is SGHNT and CDR2 is YYREEE (reference sequence). Drawing the rest from reference TRBV5-4 and TRBJ2-1, the complete variable domain is ETGVTQSPTHLIKTRGQQVTLRCSSQSGHNTVSWYQQALGQGPQFIFQYYREEENGRGNFPPRFSGLQFPNYSSELNVNALELDDSALYLCASSSGTSGSSYNEQFFGPGTRLTVL.

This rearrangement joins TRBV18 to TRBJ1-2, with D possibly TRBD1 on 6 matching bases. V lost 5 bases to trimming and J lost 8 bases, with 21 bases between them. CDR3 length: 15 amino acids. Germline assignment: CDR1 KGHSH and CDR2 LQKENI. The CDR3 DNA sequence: TGTGCCAGCTCAGCCCTACAGGGAACTCGAGTGGGCTACACCTTC. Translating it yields CASSALQGTRVGYTF.

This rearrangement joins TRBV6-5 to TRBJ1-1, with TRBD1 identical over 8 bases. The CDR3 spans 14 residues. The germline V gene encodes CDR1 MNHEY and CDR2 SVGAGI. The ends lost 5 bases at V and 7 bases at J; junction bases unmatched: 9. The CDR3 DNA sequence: TGTGCCAGCAGTACAGGGGGGGGCCCCTATGAAGCTTTCTTT. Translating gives CASSTGGGPYEAFF.

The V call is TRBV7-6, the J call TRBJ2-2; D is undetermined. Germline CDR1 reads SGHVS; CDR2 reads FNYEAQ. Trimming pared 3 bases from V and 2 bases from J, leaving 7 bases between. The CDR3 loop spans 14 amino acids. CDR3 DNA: TGTGCCAGCAGCTTTCGAGTAAACACCGGGGAGCTGTTTTTT. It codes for CASSFRVNTGELFF.

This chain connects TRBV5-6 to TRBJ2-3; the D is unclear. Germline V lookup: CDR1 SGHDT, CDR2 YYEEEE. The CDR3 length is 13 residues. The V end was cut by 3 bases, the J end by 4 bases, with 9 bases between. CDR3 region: CASSWLESDTQYF. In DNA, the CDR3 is TGTGCCAGCAGCTGGCTGGAGTCAGATACGCAGTATTTT.

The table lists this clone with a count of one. The CDR3 sequence: CASTRTGGDYGYTF. The CDR3, as DNA: TGTGCCAGCACTAGGACAGGGGGTGACTATGGCTACACCTTC. The V gene is TRBV2, the J gene TRBJ1-2, with 10 bases fitting TRBD1. J gave up 3 bases and V 7 bases, and 5 bases lay outside the gene matches. This CDR3 comprises 14 residues. Germline assignment: CDR1 SNHLY and CDR2 FYNNEI.

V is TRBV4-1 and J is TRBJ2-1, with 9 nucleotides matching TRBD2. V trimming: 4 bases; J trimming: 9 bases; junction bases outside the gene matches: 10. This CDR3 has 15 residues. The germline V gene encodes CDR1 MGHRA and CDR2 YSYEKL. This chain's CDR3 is CASSPPAGGSLEQFF. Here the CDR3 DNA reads TGCGCCAGCAGCCCCCCAGCGGGAGGTTCCCTTGAGCAGTTCTTC.

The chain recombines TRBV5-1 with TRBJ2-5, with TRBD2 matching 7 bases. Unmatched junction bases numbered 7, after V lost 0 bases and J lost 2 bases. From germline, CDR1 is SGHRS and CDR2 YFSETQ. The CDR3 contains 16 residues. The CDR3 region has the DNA TGCGCCAGCAGCTTGGGGGTGGGAGGGTCTCAAGAGACCCAGTACTTC. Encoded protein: CASSLGVGGSQETQYF.